The rows below give T cell receptor beta chains drawn from one sample of a study of prognosis after radiotherapy for stage I lung cancer. TCRdb reprocessed the multiplex PCR reads with MiXCR, giving one entry per CDR3 protein. The sample lists 31,000 or so distinct CDR3 sequences, around 40% seen once, with approximately 15% in the top ten. Sequenced material: PBMCs, taken before or after stereotactic body radiation therapy (not recorded which). Source of these receptors: a donor over 45 with non-small cell lung cancer. Both conserved end residues are part of each CDR3. D genes are given only for firm matches. The size field is filled for only some rows; it gives once, few, many or a size class.

d_call	v_call	j_call	clone_size	cdr3_nt	cdr3_aa
-	TRBV11-3	TRBJ1-4	many	TGTGCCAGCAGCCTGGCCGCCAGGGGCCGAAAACTGTTTTTT	CASSLAARGRKLFF
-	TRBV2	TRBJ2-3	-	TGTGCCAGCAGGAGTAGCGGCAACACAGATACGCAGTATTTT	CASRSSGNTDTQYF
TRBD2	TRBV20-1	TRBJ2-1	medium-sized	TGCAGTGCTGCTAGCGGGGCCAATGAGCAGTTCTTC	CSAASGANEQFF
TRBD1	TRBV29-1	TRBJ2-3	many	TGCAGCGTTGATGGGACAGGGTCAGATACGCAGTATTTT	CSVDGTGSDTQYF
-	TRBV6-9	TRBJ2-2	-	TGTGCCAGAAGTGATTCGGGGGGCGGCACCGGGGAGCTGTCTTTT	CARSDSGGGTGELSF
-	TRBV29-1	TRBJ1-1	many	TGCAGCGTTGCTCGGGGAATGAACACTGAAGCTTTCTTT	CSVARGMNTEAFF
-	TRBV15	TRBJ1-1	few	TGTGCCACCAGCCGGGGGGGGATCGGCACTGAAGCTTTCTTT	CATSRGGIGTEAFF
-	TRBV7-6	TRBJ2-3	-	TGTGCCAGCAGCTTATCAGGGTCCCGCACAGATACGCAGTATTTT	CASSLSGSRTDTQYF
-	TRBV20-1	TRBJ2-7	many	TGCAGTGTTAGAAACTCAGGGATCCCCGAGCAGTACTTC	CSVRNSGIPEQYF
TRBD2	TRBV20-1	TRBJ2-7	-	TGCAGTGCTAGAGGGCTAGCGGCCTACGAGCAGTACTTC	CSARGLAAYEQYF
TRBD1	TRBV27	TRBJ2-3	medium-sized	TGTGCCAGCAGTTGGGGACAGGGGGACACAGATACGCAGTATTTT	CASSWGQGDTDTQYF
-	TRBV11-2	TRBJ2-2	many	TGTGCCAGCAGCCTATGGGGGGGGGCCAACACCGGGGAGCTGTTTTTT	CASSLWGGANTGELFF
-	TRBV12-3/TRBV12-4	TRBJ2-6	-	TGTGCCAGCACTATTAGAACCAGTTTTATCTCTGGGGCCAACGTCCTGACTTTC	CASTIRTSFISGANVLTF
-	TRBV10-3	TRBJ1-1	many	TGTGCCATCAGTGTCCTGGGTGGCGGAAACACTGAAGCTTTCTTT	CAISVLGGGNTEAFF
-	TRBV6-9	TRBJ1-2	-	TGTGCCAGCAGTTCCAAGGGACCTAACTATGGCTACACCTTC	CASSSKGPNYGYTF
-	TRBV6-1	TRBJ2-1	-	TGTGCCAGCACCGAAGGGTCAAGCAGGCGAGGTGAGCAGTTCTTC	CASTEGSSRRGEQFF
TRBD1	TRBV25-1	TRBJ2-7	many	TGTGCCAGCAGCTTCCGGACAGGCCCACCTTATTATCCCTACGAGCAGTACTTC	CASSFRTGPPYYPYEQYF
-	TRBV19	TRBJ2-2	-	TGTGCCAGTAGTACCCGTAGGGCATGGGACAACACCGGGGAGCTGTTTTTT	CASSTRRAWDNTGELFF
TRBD1	TRBV5-1	TRBJ2-7	many	TGCGCCAGCAGCTCCCTCTCAGGGGGCGTGAACGAGCAGTACTTC	CASSSLSGGVNEQYF
TRBD1	TRBV19	TRBJ1-6	medium-sized	TGTGCCAGTACCGGGGGACAGGGGTATAATTCACCCCTCCACTTT	CASTGGQGYNSPLHF
-	TRBV29-1	TRBJ2-6	many	TGCAGCGGCCTAGGACCTACTGGGGCCAACGTCCTGACTTTC	CSGLGPTGANVLTF
TRBD1	TRBV5-1	TRBJ1-6	many	TGCGCCAGCAGCTTGGCGACAGGGCGGTATTCACCCCTCCACTTT	CASSLATGRYSPLHF
TRBD1	TRBV5-1	TRBJ2-7	-	TGCGCCAGCGAACAGGGGCAATCCTACGAGCAGTACTTC	CASEQGQSYEQYF
-	TRBV6-1	TRBJ1-2	medium-sized	TGTGCCAGCCGGTCCCAGGGCTTTTACTATGGCTACACCTTC	CASRSQGFYYGYTF
-	TRBV6-1	TRBJ1-5	many	TGTGCCAGCAAGTCCAGCGGGACACCGAAGAGCAATCAGCCCCAGCATTTT	CASKSSGTPKSNQPQHF
TRBD2	TRBV20-1	TRBJ2-3	many	TGCAGTGCTAGAGGATGGGCTAGCGGGAGACGCACAGATACGCAGTATTTT	CSARGWASGRRTDTQYF
TRBD2	TRBV7-9	TRBJ2-1	many	TGTGCCAGCAGCCCCAGGACTAGCGGGAGAGGGGAGCAGTTCTTC	CASSPRTSGRGEQFF
TRBD2	TRBV6-9	TRBJ2-1	many	TGTGCCAGCAGTTACTCTGGGCTAGCGGGGGTATACAATGAGCAGTTCTTC	CASSYSGLAGVYNEQFF
-	TRBV5-6	TRBJ2-5	-	TGTGCCAGCAGCTTGATGCAGGGTGAGACCCAGTACTTC	CASSLMQGETQYF
-	TRBV24-1	TRBJ2-1	many	TGTGCCACCAGTGATGCGGGGACTGCTGGTCCTCGTAATGAGCAGTTCTTC	CATSDAGTAGPRNEQFF
-	TRBV20-1	TRBJ2-1	many	TGCAGTGCCGCTGGCGATTTAGGACGGAGCTCCTACAATGAGCAGTTCTTC	CSAAGDLGRSSYNEQFF
TRBD1	TRBV6-8	TRBJ1-5	many	TGTGCCAGCAGTAGAACCGGGACAGGGACCGATAGCAATCAGCCCCAGCATTTT	CASSRTGTGTDSNQPQHF
TRBD2	TRBV6-1	TRBJ2-1	many	TGTGCCAGCAGTGGGGCGGGAGCGTCCTACAATGAGCAGTTCTTC	CASSGAGASYNEQFF
TRBD1	TRBV20-1	TRBJ1-2	-	TGCAGTGCTAGAGATCAGGGGGCGGCCCACTATGGCTACACCTTC	CSARDQGAAHYGYTF
TRBD2	TRBV24-1	TRBJ2-7	few	TGTGCCACCAGCCCGGGGGAGGGCTCCTACGAGCAGTACTTC	CATSPGEGSYEQYF
-	TRBV7-2	TRBJ1-4	many	TGTGCCAGCAGCTTAGGACAGCCGGTCAATGAAAAACTGTTTTTT	CASSLGQPVNEKLFF
-	TRBV10-3	TRBJ1-2	many	TGTGCCATCAGTGAGAGGACCGCAGCCAAACTTAACTATGGCTACACCTTC	CAISERTAAKLNYGYTF
TRBD1	TRBV7-9	TRBJ2-5	many	TGTGCCAGCAGCTTACCCTGGACAGGGGACGAGACCCAGTACTTC	CASSLPWTGDETQYF
TRBD1	TRBV12-3/TRBV12-4	TRBJ2-1	medium-sized	TGTGCCAGCAGTTTCTCCGGGACAGTTCGGTTCTTC	CASSFSGTVRFF
-	TRBV19	TRBJ2-6	many	TGTGCCAGTAGTATAAGTGGGCAGGTCGTCTCTGGGGCCAACGTCCTGACTTTC	CASSISGQVVSGANVLTF
TRBD1	TRBV6-1	TRBJ2-1	-	TGTGCCATCATCCCACAGGGGGGTACCTACAATGAGCAGTTCTTC	CAIIPQGGTYNEQFF
-	TRBV5-1	TRBJ2-2	-	TGCGCCAGCAGACAACAGGTGGACGGGGAGCTGTTTTTT	CASRQQVDGELFF
-	TRBV5-1	TRBJ2-5	many	TGCGCCAGCAGCTTGGCCGGCAGGGTAACGGAAGAGACCCAGTACTTC	CASSLAGRVTEETQYF
-	TRBV12-3/TRBV12-4	TRBJ1-2	many	TGTGCCAGCAGCCAATTCTCAGGGGCTGGTGGATATGGCTACACCTTC	CASSQFSGAGGYGYTF